The clone carrying this TCR beta chain was counted a single time. In the study's own analysis: Estimation of nucleated cell counts was performed using reference gene primer amplification. The table came from immunoSEQ multiplex PCR; TCRdb's copy has only in-frame clones and leaves some out. The V and J calls and clone size are taken from that table; D and trimming were inferred from the DNA. The data contain about 520,000 clones, 70% to 90% of them seen just once; the ten biggest clones take up about 3.2%. The sample belongs to a study of blood T cell repertoires in COVID-19. On the study more broadly: There were acute and convalescent COVID-19 samples, and they came from the United States, Italy and Spain. PBMCs, B-cell-depleted T cells, or T cells provided the cDNA or gDNA that made up the material.

CDR3 size: 14 residues. Germline V gene data show CDR1 as MDHEN and CDR2 as SYDVKM. Trimming took 2 bases from V and 4 from J, leaving 11 bases between them. Sequencing used peripheral blood. The genes are TRBV28 and TRBJ1-2, with D perhaps TRBD1 (5 bases). This TCR derives from a human donor in a cohort sampled during active COVID-19. CDR3 DNA: TGTGCCAGCAGTTTACTGGCAGGGCTCTATGGCTACACCTTC. The encoded protein is CASSLLAGLYGYTF.